This TCR beta chain originates from a study of blood T cell repertoires in COVID-19. Study processing details: Nucleated cell number was recorded as an estimate derived from reference gene primer amplification. Generated by immunoSEQ multiplex PCR, the TCRdb table keeps only in-frame clones and is missing some. That table gives V, J and clone size, and the DNA gave D and trimming. This table holds tens of thousands of clones, roughly nine tenths found once. Between the trimmed V and J ends, which lost 5 bases and 0 bases, there was a span of 7 bases. The CDR3 totals 13 residues. CDR1 is KGHSH and CDR2 is LQKENI in the germline V gene. This clone has more than one count but fewer than ten.

Material for sequencing was peripheral blood. The gene calls are TRBV18 and TRBJ1-1; tentative D call: TRBD1 (5 bases). This sequence was found in a man aged 25 to 45 with acute or convalescent COVID-19. The CDR3 nucleotides read TGTGCCAGCTCAGACAGCATGAACACTGAAGCTTTCTTT. Translating gives CASSDSMNTEAFF. The variable domain in full, completed from reference TRBV18 and TRBJ1-1, reads NAGVMQNPRHLVRRRGQEARLRCSPMKGHSHVYWYRQLPEEGLKFMVYLQKENIIDESGMPKERFSAEFPKEGPSILRIQQVVRGDSAAYFCASSDSMNTEAFFGQGTRLTVV.